One T cell receptor beta chain is described in this entry. The target antigen is unknown. The data belong to a study of T cells after yellow fever vaccination. Study details: Any fraction with a low cell number was prepared using SMART-Seq v4 Ultra Low Input. Study-wide findings and caveats: Contaminants from the bulk population, in the form of abundant clonotypes, could be found in FACS-sorted repertoires.

TCRdb analysed the 5' RACE reads with MiXCR anew, one entry per CDR3 protein. The sample has approximately 160,000 distinct CDR3 sequences; around 9% are singletons. The CDR3 has 14 residues. Germline V lookup: CDR1 MNHEY, CDR2 SVGEGT. Losses at the gene ends were 5 bases for V and 3 bases for J; bases not matched to a gene: 5. Sequencing was performed on CD8+ T cells sorted from PBMCs, taken 45 days after the yellow fever booster vaccination. The receptor's source is a man between 18 and 35 years old who received the YFV17D yellow fever vaccine. This sequence joins TRBV6-2 or TRBV6-3 and TRBJ2-7; 9 bases align to TRBD1. The DNA of the CDR3 is TGTGCCAGCAGTCGCGACAGGGGGTTCTACGAGCAGTACGTC. Protein: CASSRDRGFYEQYV.